The rows below give T cell receptor beta chains drawn from one sample of a study of blood T cells in healthy people across ages. TCRdb re-called the 5' RACE reads with MiXCR, one entry per CDR3 protein. The sample holds under 800,000 distinct CDR3 sequences, roughly 44% seen once. Sequencing used blood. The receptors here all came from an older woman in good health. The conserved cysteine and the conserved F or W are not part of the CDR3 here. Clone size is given for some rows only: seen once, a few or many times, or a class if the clone is expanded.

v_gene,abundance,CDR3aa
TRBV7-3,few,ASSSNTGGNGDTQY
TRBV9,.,ASSARLGAPYYEQY
TRBV14,.,ASSQGPGLH
TRBV5-6,few,ASSRQKTSGGAVYPDTQY
TRBV27,many,ASSSDGTANSPLH
TRBV12-3/TRBV12-4,once,ASSGADSNEQF
TRBV7-9,.,ASSPEGRGDNQPQH
TRBV28,.,ASSLYGGAPPEQY
TRBV7-2,once,ASSLGQRIPYEQY
TRBV5-1,few,ASSFMGSSYEQY
TRBV20-1,few,SAIGQGNGYT
TRBV28,.,ASSTQAPGYT
TRBV29-1,.,SVEVRQGKYEQY
TRBV10-3,few,AISPGTGRNEKLF
TRBV4-1,many,ASERGDSDTQY
TRBV13,.,ASSLGSLANTDTQY
TRBV7-9,few,ASSLRTANTGELF
TRBV7-6,few,ASRKELSYEQY
TRBV28,.,TSSPPRGLGTDTQY
TRBV7-9,.,ASSLLSGGAIEQY
TRBV30,.,AGTGNNYGYT
TRBV6-8,.,ANTSLGTGHLRDLT
TRBV7-3,.,ASSYARGGTEAF
TRBV20-1,.,SAGGMGPYEQY
TRBV5-6,.,ASSGGTGREQY
TRBV3-1,.,ASSPSPSQPQH
TRBV9,few,ASSAEGVSGYEQY
TRBV12-3/TRBV12-4,.,ASSTGARNTGELF
TRBV5-6,.,ASSPGPAWYNEQF
TRBV28,.,ASSTPSGSADTQY
TRBV20-1,.,SARPSPYNEQF
TRBV20-1,once,SARRGWDTEAF